These 15 T cell receptor beta chains came from one sample sequenced in a study of blood T cell repertoires in COVID-19. The assay was immunoSEQ multiplex PCR, and TCRdb's table has in-frame clones only and misses some. The sample records about 190,000 clones, over 75% being singletons. The sample was peripheral blood. All receptors come from a woman of 80 years or more with active or convalescent COVID-19.

The chain combines TRBV3-1 (or the pseudogene TRBV3-2) with TRBJ2-7; D perhaps matches TRBD1 (6 bases). Trimming shortened V by 1 base and J by 5 bases, and 12 bases separated the two germline ends. Germline V gene sequence: CDR1 LGHDT, CDR2 YNNKEL (reference sequence). The CDR3 runs 14 residues. The CDR3 protein is CASSQVAGVDEQYF. CDR3 sequence (DNA): TGTGCCAGCAGCCAAGTAGCAGGGGTTGACGAGCAGTACTTC.

The chain joins TRBV7-2 to TRBJ2-1; D remains ambiguous. V dropped 7 bases and J dropped 0 bases, with 7 bases sitting between them. The germline CDR1 and CDR2 sequences are SGHTA and FQGNSA. CDR3 length: 13 residues. The CDR3 loop reads CASTTTSYNEQFF. The CDR3 DNA reads as TGTGCCAGCACGACAACCTCCTACAATGAGCAGTTCTTC.

This clone was counted between two and nine times. The rearrangement joins TRBV16 to TRBJ2-5; TRBD2 might be the D (5 bases). Between the trimmed V and J ends, which lost 0 bases and 3 bases, there was a span of 11 bases. This CDR3 is 15 amino acids long. Germline lookup yields CDR1 KGHSY and CDR2 FQNENV. The CDR3 here is CASSQSSAGKETQYF. In DNA form, the CDR3 reads TGTGCCAGCAGCCAATCGTCCGCGGGTAAAGAGACCCAGTACTTC.

This chain connects TRBV7-3 to TRBJ2-7; 7 bases line up with TRBD1. Trimming took 5 bases from V and 3 from J; bases not matched to a gene: 7. The CDR3 length is 14 residues. CDR1 is SGHTA, CDR2 FQGTGA, per germline. CDR3 nucleotide sequence: TGTGCCAGCAGCCCATCGGCAGGGGGCTACGAGCAGTACTTC. It yields the protein CASSPSAGGYEQYF.

This chain joins TRBV27 and TRBJ2-1; TRBD2 might be the D (6 bases). The V end lost 5 bases, the J end lost 5 bases, and 16 bases lay between the germline ends. CDR1 and CDR2 (germline): MNHEY, SMNVEV (reference sequence). CDR3 size: 15 residues. The CDR3 sequence is CASSGAVGLNNEQFF. DNA of the CDR3: TGTGCCAGCAGTGGAGCTGTGGGACTGAACAATGAGCAGTTCTTC.

The J gene is TRBJ2-2, the V gene TRBV7-8; a possible D gene is TRBD1 (5 bases). The germline gives CDR1 SGHVS, CDR2 FQNEAQ. The V end was cut by 6 bases, the J end by 1 base, with 12 bases between. CDR3 size: 15 residues. The CDR3 DNA reads as TGTGCCAGCAGTCACTCAGGGCGGAACACCGGGGAGCTGTTTTTT. This translates into CASSHSGRNTGELFF.

This chain links TRBV5-4 with TRBJ2-3; TRBD2 matches at 7 bases. The CDR3 spans 16 residues. Trimming removed 4 bases from V and 4 bases from J; junction bases left unmatched: 12. Germline CDR1 is SGHNT and CDR2 is YYREEE (reference sequence). The CDR3 region has the DNA TGTGCCAGCAGCCGCCTGGGGAGGGGCAGCCCAGATACGCAGTATTTT. This sequence encodes CASSRLGRGSPDTQYF.

The V gene is TRBV6-2 or TRBV6-3, the J gene TRBJ1-5; D perhaps matches TRBD1 (6 bases). The germline V gene has CDR1 MNHEY and CDR2 SVGEGT. Trimming shortened V by 2 bases and J by 9 bases, and 23 bases separated the two germline ends. This CDR3 spans 17 amino acids. CDR3 protein: CASSYHPGQVGLMPQHF. Here the CDR3 DNA reads TGTGCCAGCAGTTACCATCCGGGACAAGTAGGCTTGATGCCCCAGCATTTT.

In nucleotides, the CDR3 is TGTGCCACCTCCCCTCGCGGAAGGCAAGAGACCCAGTACTTC. Translating gives CATSPRGRQETQYF. The J gene is TRBJ2-5, the V gene TRBV15; D not resolved. The CDR3 is 14 amino acids. Looked up from germline, CDR1 is LNHNV and CDR2 is YYDKDF (reference sequence). Trimming removed 8 bases from V and 2 bases from J, with 15 bases in between.

The gene calls are TRBV6-5 and TRBJ1-2, with 8 positions matching TRBD1. The CDR3 has 15 amino acids. J was trimmed by 3 bases and V by 6 bases; bases with no gene match: 9. CDR1 and CDR2 (germline): MNHEY, SVGAGI. In DNA form, the CDR3 reads TGTGCCAGCAGACCCGGGACAGGAGGTTACTATGGCTACACCTTC. As protein: CASRPGTGGYYGYTF.

The chain has TRBV19 and TRBJ1-2; 8 bases match TRBD1. Germline values: CDR1 LNHDA, CDR2 SQIVND (reference sequence). J gave up 2 bases and V 6 bases, and 5 bases lay outside the gene matches. CDR3 length equals 14 residues. The DNA of the CDR3 is TGTGCCAGTAGGACGACAGGGGTAAACTATGGCTACACCTTC. Its protein is CASRTTGVNYGYTF.

Remarks on this clone: A much larger clone lies a single base off, so this may be a read error. This chain links TRBV25-1 with TRBJ2-5; 10 positions agree with TRBD1. The J segment lost 5 bases and the V segment lost 3 bases, leaving 3 bases of the junction unmatched. The germline CDR1 and CDR2 sequences are MGHDK and SYGVNS. The length of the CDR3 is 14 residues. The CDR3 loop is CASSDDRGPETQYF. The CDR3, as DNA: TGTGCCAGCAGTGACGACAGGGGGCCGGAGACCCAGTACTTC.

The chain uses TRBV28 and TRBJ1-2; D not resolved. With 5 bases removed from V and 4 bases from J, the gap between germline ends came to 17 bases. CDR3 length equals 15 residues. CDR1 MDHEN and CDR2 SYDVKM come from the germline V gene. CDR3 DNA: TGTGCCAGCAGTCCCCACGTCGTACCACTCTATGGCTACACCTTC. The encoded protein is CASSPHVVPLYGYTF.

V is TRBV5-4 and J is TRBJ2-7, with TRBD1 matching 8 bases. V was clipped by 4 bases and J by 2 bases; unmatched bases: 11. The CDR3 has 16 amino acids. Germline V gene sequence: CDR1 SGHNT, CDR2 YYREEE (reference sequence). The CDR3 DNA reads TGTGCCAGCAGCCGAAGGACAGGGAACTCGCCCTACGAGCAGTACTTC. It is translated as CASSRRTGNSPYEQYF.

This clone was seen only a few times. The genes are TRBV13 and TRBJ2-7; TRBD1 agrees at 8 bases. V shed 1 base and J 2 bases; nucleotides not matched to a gene: 4. The CDR3 consists of 15 residues. Germline-derived CDR1 and CDR2 are PRHDT and FYEKMQ (reference sequence). CDR3 nucleotides: TGTGCCAGCAGCTTAGATGGGACAGGAACCTACGAGCAGTACTTC. Its translation: CASSLDGTGTYEQYF.